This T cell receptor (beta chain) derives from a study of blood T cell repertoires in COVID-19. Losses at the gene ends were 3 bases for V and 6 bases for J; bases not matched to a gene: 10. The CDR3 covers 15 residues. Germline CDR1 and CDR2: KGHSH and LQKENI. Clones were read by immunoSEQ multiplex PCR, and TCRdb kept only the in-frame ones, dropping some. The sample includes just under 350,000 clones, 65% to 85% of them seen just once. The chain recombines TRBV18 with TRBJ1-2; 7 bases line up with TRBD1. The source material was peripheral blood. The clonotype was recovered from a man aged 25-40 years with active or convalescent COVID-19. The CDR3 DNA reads TGTGCCAGCTCACCGTGGACAGGCCCAGTCGATGGCTACACCTTC. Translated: CASSPWTGPVDGYTF.